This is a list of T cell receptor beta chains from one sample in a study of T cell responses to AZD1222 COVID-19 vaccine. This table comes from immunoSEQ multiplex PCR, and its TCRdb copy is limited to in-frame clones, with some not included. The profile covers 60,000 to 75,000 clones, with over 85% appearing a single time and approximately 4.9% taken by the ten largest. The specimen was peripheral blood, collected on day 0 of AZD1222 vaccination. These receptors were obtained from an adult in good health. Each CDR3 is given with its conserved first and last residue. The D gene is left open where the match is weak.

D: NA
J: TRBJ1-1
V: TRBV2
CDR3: CASRDGTGNTEAFF

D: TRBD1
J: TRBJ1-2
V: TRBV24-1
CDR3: CATSEGDSGTHGYTF

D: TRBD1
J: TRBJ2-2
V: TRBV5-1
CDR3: CASSLGRGLANTGELFF

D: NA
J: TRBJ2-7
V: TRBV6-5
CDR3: CASGKQGYEQYF

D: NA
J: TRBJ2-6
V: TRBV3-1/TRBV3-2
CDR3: CASSLQSTGANVLTF

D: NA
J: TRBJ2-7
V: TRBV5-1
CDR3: CASSPSFGGPSSYEQYF

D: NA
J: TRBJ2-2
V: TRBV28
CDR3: CASSSGGLGELFF

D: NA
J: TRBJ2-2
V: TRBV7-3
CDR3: CASSLMQASGELFF

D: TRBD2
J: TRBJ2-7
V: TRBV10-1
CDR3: CASSELASGDDEQYF

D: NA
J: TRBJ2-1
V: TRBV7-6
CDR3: CASSVWAGGEDEQFF

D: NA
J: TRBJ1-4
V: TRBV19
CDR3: CASSLDYSTNEKLFF